This is a list of T cell receptor beta chains from one sample in a study of T cell changes during pregnancy in multiple sclerosis. The method was immunoSEQ multiplex PCR; TCRdb's version includes in-frame clones alone and lacks a portion of them. The profile covers over 45,000 clones, with roughly 90% appearing a single time and 1.8% taken by the ten largest. The source material was peripheral blood, sampled after pregnancy. The receptors here all came from a female donor with multiple sclerosis, enrolled in a pregnancy study. CDR3s include the opening cysteine and the closing phenylalanine or tryptophan. The order of the fields is D gene, clone size, V gene, J gene, CDR3 protein, CDR3 DNA. A D gene is named only where the DNA matches it firmly. Some rows mark clone size as missing; the rest say once, few, many or name a class of expanded clone.

>NA|NA|TRBV7-8|TRBJ2-7
CASSSPWGVLAGEQYF
TGTGCCAGCAGCTCCCCCTGGGGGGTCCTTGCTGGCGAGCAGTACTTC
>NA|NA|TRBV7-9|TRBJ2-7
CASSPPGYEQYF
TGTGCCAGCAGCCCCCCCGGCTACGAGCAGTACTTC
>NA|NA|TRBV30|TRBJ2-5
CAWSVQFGYRWVHTETQYF
TGTGCCTGGAGTGTACAATTCGGGTATAGGTGGGTCCACACGGAGACCCAGTACTTC
>TRBD2|once|TRBV6-5|TRBJ2-1
CASSVRRGGHNEQFF
TGTGCCAGCAGTGTAAGACGGGGGGGCCACAATGAGCAGTTCTTC
>NA|NA|TRBV9|TRBJ2-3
CASSVGEITDTQYF
TGTGCCAGCAGCGTAGGGGAGATCACAGATACGCAGTATTTT
>TRBD2|NA|TRBV28|TRBJ2-2
CASSSPPFVAGDLNTGELFF
TGTGCCAGCAGTTCCCCCCCCTTCGTAGCGGGGGACTTAAACACCGGGGAGCTGTTTTTT
>NA|once|TRBV7-9|TRBJ1-6
CASSVGVGSPLHF
TGTGCCAGCAGCGTGGGAGTGGGTTCACCCCTCCACTTT
>NA|NA|TRBV7-3|TRBJ2-1
CASSLLTVSRAYNEQFF
TGTGCCAGCAGCTTATTGACAGTTTCTAGAGCCTACAATGAGCAGTTCTTC
>NA|NA|TRBV29-1|TRBJ2-7
CSVWRVGAPGYEQYF
TGCAGCGTCTGGCGAGTGGGGGCGCCGGGGTACGAGCAGTACTTC
>TRBD1|few|TRBV7-2|TRBJ1-1
CASSLTGARAFF
TGTGCCAGCAGCTTAACAGGGGCTAGGGCTTTCTTT
>TRBD2|NA|TRBV11-1|TRBJ2-5
CASSGGGTETQYF
TGTGCCAGCAGCGGGGGAGGGACGGAGACCCAGTACTTC
>NA|NA|TRBV9|TRBJ1-1
CASSTRPTANTEAFF
TGTGCCAGCAGCACCCGACCGACAGCGAACACTGAAGCTTTCTTT
>TRBD2|NA|TRBV11-2|TRBJ2-5
CASSPGRASWKTQYF
TGTGCCAGCAGCCCCGGGAGGGCTAGCTGGAAGACCCAGTACTTC
>NA|NA|TRBV9|TRBJ2-7
CASSVRLDNYEQYF
TGTGCCAGCAGCGTAAGATTGGACAACTACGAGCAGTACTTC
>TRBD2|NA|TRBV6-5|TRBJ2-3
CASRGGRGDTQYF
TGTGCCAGCCGGGGGGGCCGGGGAGATACGCAGTATTTT
>NA|NA|TRBV5-8|TRBJ1-5
CASSLGRWSNQPQHF
TGTGCCAGCAGCTTGGGGCGGTGGAGCAATCAGCCCCAGCATTTT
>NA|NA|TRBV10-3|TRBJ1-1
CAISDRGAENTEAFF
TGTGCCATCAGTGATCGGGGGGCGGAGAACACTGAAGCTTTCTTT
>NA|NA|TRBV7-9|TRBJ2-5
CASSLIEETQYF
TGTGCCAGCAGCTTGATTGAGGAGACCCAGTACTTC
>NA|few|TRBV5-1|TRBJ1-2
CASRFSLGGGSGYTF
TGCGCCAGCAGATTCTCATTGGGGGGTGGTTCTGGCTACACCTTC
>TRBD1|NA|TRBV28|TRBJ1-5
CASRRTGGSNQPQHF
TGTGCCAGCAGACGGACAGGGGGTAGCAATCAGCCCCAGCATTTT
>TRBD1|once|TRBV30|TRBJ1-1
CAPRDRVPEAFF
TGTGCACCCCGGGACAGGGTTCCTGAAGCTTTCTTT
>TRBD1|few|TRBV7-9|TRBJ1-1
CASSFMQGVAEAFF
TGTGCCAGCAGCTTCATGCAGGGGGTCGCTGAAGCTTTCTTT
>NA|NA|TRBV6-5|TRBJ2-3
CASRRGDTQYF
TGTGCCAGCAGAAGAGGAGATACGCAGTATTTT
>NA|NA|TRBV29-1|TRBJ2-3
CSVRPQRGTQYF
TGCAGCGTTAGGCCACAACGGGGTACGCAGTATTTT
>TRBD2|NA|TRBV25-1|TRBJ2-4
CASSESGGTHIQYF
TGTGCCAGCAGCGAAAGCGGGGGGACTCACATTCAGTACTTC
>TRBD1|NA|TRBV5-8|TRBJ1-5
CASNPTGFNQPQHF
TGTGCCAGCAACCCGACAGGGTTCAATCAGCCCCAGCATTTT
>TRBD1|NA|TRBV30|TRBJ2-5
CAWDRGMRETQYF
TGTGCCTGGGACAGGGGGATGAGAGAGACCCAGTACTTC
>TRBD2|NA|TRBV18|TRBJ2-1
CASSPIRLAGGLSSNEQFF
TGTGCCAGCTCACCTATACGACTAGCGGGGGGCCTCTCCTCCAATGAGCAGTTCTTC
>TRBD2|NA|TRBV5-1|TRBJ2-1
CASNKAGASSYNEQFF
TGCGCCAGCAACAAAGCGGGGGCAAGCTCCTACAATGAGCAGTTCTTC
>NA|NA|TRBV29-1|TRBJ1-4
CSVMKPGNEKLFF
TGCAGCGTCATGAAGCCCGGGAATGAAAAACTGTTTTTT
>TRBD1|NA|TRBV5-4|TRBJ1-2
CASRPSQGDPGSPNYGYTF
TGTGCCAGCAGACCGAGCCAGGGGGACCCTGGCTCTCCTAACTATGGCTACACCTTC
>NA|NA|TRBV2|TRBJ2-7
CASSDGGYSYEQYF
TGTGCCAGCAGTGACGGGGGTTACTCCTACGAGCAGTACTTC
>TRBD1|NA|TRBV18|TRBJ2-1
CASSELGQGINEQFF
TGTGCCAGCTCAGAACTCGGACAGGGTATCAATGAGCAGTTCTTC
>TRBD1|NA|TRBV15|TRBJ2-7
CATSSEPGQGIPYEQYF
TGTGCCACCAGCAGCGAACCGGGACAGGGGATCCCCTACGAGCAGTACTTC
>NA|NA|TRBV11-2|TRBJ1-2
CASSLDLSGNGANYGYTF
TGTGCCAGCAGCTTAGATCTCTCCGGGAATGGAGCTAACTATGGCTACACCTTC
>NA|NA|TRBV5-1|TRBJ1-2
CASSLGQEEGYTF
TGCGCCAGCAGCTTGGGTCAGGAGGAAGGCTACACCTTC
>NA|NA|TRBV18|TRBJ1-3
CASSPQGSGNTIYF
TGTGCCAGCTCACCCCAGGGGTCTGGAAACACCATATATTTT
>NA|NA|TRBV23-1|TRBJ1-1
CASSQWNSPNTEAFF
TGCGCCAGCAGTCAATGGAACAGCCCAAACACTGAAGCTTTCTTT
>NA|once|TRBV20-1|TRBJ2-5
CSAELETQYF
TGCAGTGCTGAACTGGAGACCCAGTACTTC
>NA|NA|TRBV5-4|TRBJ2-2
CASSLGGLDTGELFF
TGTGCCAGCAGCTTGGGGGGGCTGGACACCGGGGAGCTGTTTTTT
>TRBD2|NA|TRBV7-2|TRBJ2-7
CASSLRGGPYEQYF
TGTGCCAGCAGCTTACGGGGGGGTCCCTACGAGCAGTACTTC
>TRBD2|NA|TRBV7-9|TRBJ2-3
CASSRVLRGGLTDTQYF
TGTGCCAGCAGCCGGGTCCTAAGGGGAGGGCTCACAGATACGCAGTATTTT
>TRBD1|NA|TRBV6-6|TRBJ2-7
CASSSPLDRAQQYF
TGTGCCAGCAGTTCGCCCCTCGACAGGGCTCAGCAGTACTTC
>NA|NA|TRBV11-2|TRBJ2-1
CASSFILSYNEQFF
TGTGCCAGCAGCTTTATCCTCTCCTACAATGAGCAGTTCTTC
>TRBD1|once|TRBV7-8|TRBJ1-1
CASSFPGQGAAEAFF
TGTGCCAGCAGCTTCCCGGGACAGGGGGCGGCTGAAGCTTTCTTT
>TRBD1|NA|TRBV28|TRBJ1-2
CASSPPGQGAGGYTF
TGTGCCAGCAGCCCTCCGGGACAGGGGGCGGGAGGCTACACCTTC
>NA|NA|TRBV6-5|TRBJ2-3
CASSYSMGAPGDTQYF
TGTGCCAGCAGTTACTCGATGGGGGCGCCGGGAGATACGCAGTATTTT
>NA|NA|TRBV30|TRBJ1-1
CAWARLLQGEAFF
TGTGCCTGGGCAAGACTTCTCCAGGGAGAAGCTTTCTTT